This T cell receptor (beta chain) comes out of a study of OX40 agonist ivuxolimab in advanced cancers. As for the study in general: The mean age was approximately 60 years, ranging from 23 to 79, with approximately 83% of participants male. Prior anti-PD-1, anti-PD-L1 or anti-CTLA-4 therapy did not bar entry, and roughly 40% had some. Study-level findings and limits: Clonal expansion in partial responders at 0.1-3.0 mg/kg ranked among the lowest.

The protocol was immunoSEQ multiplex PCR, while the TCRdb copy is restricted to in-frame clones and leaves out a portion. The sample comprises 35,000 to 50,000 clones, 70% to 90% of which are singletons, and about 15% rests with the top ten. CDR1 MDHEN and CDR2 SYDVKM come from the germline V gene. V was pared by 7 bases and J by 7 bases, with 16 bases between. The CDR3 consists of 14 residues. About this clone: The antigen is not known.

The sample was CD4+ or CD8+ T cells sorted from blood, taken in a trial of the OX40 agonist ivuxolimab. The chain is built from TRBV28 and TRBJ1-4, with D maybe TRBD1 (6 bases). This TCR derives from an adult with an advanced solid tumor such as melanoma, head and neck, liver or kidney cancer. CDR3 bases: TGTGCCAGCACCGGGGGGCAGGGCGCTGAAAAACTGTTTTTT. It codes for CASTGGQGAEKLFF. Together with reference TRBV28 and TRBJ1-4, the CDR3 gives the full variable domain: DVKVTQSSRYLVKRTGEKVFLECVQDMDHENMFWYRQDPGLGLRLIYFSYDVKMKEKGDIPEGYSVSREKKERFSLILESASTNQTSMYLCASTGGQGAEKLFFGSGTQLSVL.